The 5 T cell receptor beta chains presented below share a single source sample, sequenced in a study of CXCR3-negative and CXCR3-positive naive CD8 T cells. Study-wide findings and caveats: A higher hydrophobicity marked the TRB CDR3s of CXCR3-positive naive cells versus CXCR3-negative naive cells.

Their antigens are not known. Each TRB cDNA library was prepared by 5' RACE (with UMI labels). With the 5' RACE reads reprocessed, TCRdb shows one record per CDR3 protein and no DNA. The sample's table shows under 85,000 distinct CDR3 sequences. Sequencing was done on a sample of naive CXCR3+ CD8+ T cells from blood. As for subset: CD45RO-CCR7+CD27+CD95- naive CD8+ T cells expressing CXCR3 (TNR3+). The receptors derive from a human donor in good health. Some clones in this sample may be carry-over from other donors' samples.

This chain connects TRBV12-3 or TRBV12-4 to TRBJ2-3; TCRdb returns TRBD2, unconfirmable since there is no DNA. This CDR3 has 21 amino acids. The CDR3: CASSPPMSVVAGGVPTDTQYF.

The CDR3 sequence is CANSWTPGTDYNEQFF. The chain is built from TRBV6-2 or TRBV6-3 and TRBJ2-1; absent DNA, TCRdb's TRBD2 call cannot be checked. CDR1 is MNHEY and CDR2 is SVGEGT in the germline V gene. The CDR3 consists of 16 residues.

This CDR3 is CSAREALYEQYF. The chain combines TRBV29-1 with TRBJ2-7; as DNA is missing, the TRBD2 call by TCRdb cannot be tested. Germline CDR1 SQVTM, CDR2 ANQGSEA. This CDR3 has 12 residues.

The chain is built from TRBV14 and TRBJ2-7; TCRdb selects TRBD1, and the lack of DNA leaves this call unchecked. This CDR3 region has 14 residues. The germline CDR1 and CDR2 sequences are SGHDN and FVKESK. The CDR3 sequence is CASSPKSPWEDQYF.

The chain couples TRBV7-9 to TRBJ2-7; TCRdb's D call, TRBD2, is unchecked because there is no DNA. Germline lookup yields CDR1 SEHNR and CDR2 FQNEAQ (reference sequence). This CDR3 is 14 amino acids long. CDR3 sequence: CASSGLAGGNEQYF.